The 26 T cell receptor beta chains below come from one sample, sequenced in a study of graft-versus-host responses after intestinal transplantation. For these TCRs, the target antigens are not known. Measured with immunoSEQ multiplex PCR; TCRdb has only the in-frame clones, and not every one. The sample consists of around 90,000 clones, about 93% of them appearing once. The source was unstimulated CD8+ T cells sorted from spleen or lymph node cells, collected before transplant. The receptors were gathered from a human donor who was the organ donor for an intestinal transplant.

The chain has TRBV29-1 and TRBJ2-7; 7 bases map to TRBD2. CDR3 length: 14 amino acids. Per the germline V gene, CDR1 is SQVTM and CDR2 is ANQGSEA. The ends lost 6 bases at V and 4 bases at J; junction bases unmatched: 12. CDR3 DNA: TGCAGCGTCGTTACCGGGACTATGTCGTACGAGCAGTACTTC. Protein product: CSVVTGTMSYEQYF.

The chain combines TRBV10-3 with TRBJ2-7; TRBD2 matches at 9 bases. The CDR3 spans 15 residues. CDR1 is ENHRY, CDR2 SYGVKD, per germline. V trimming: 2 bases; J trimming: 2 bases; junction bases outside the gene matches: 4. The CDR3 spells CAISEEREATYEQYF. For the CDR3, the DNA is TGTGCCATCAGTGAGGAGCGGGAGGCCACCTACGAGCAGTACTTC.

The chain links TRBV29-1 to TRBJ2-7; maybe TRBD1 (5 bases). CDR1 is SQVTM, CDR2 ANQGSEA, per germline. The V end was cut by 4 bases, the J end by 2 bases, with 18 bases between. The CDR3 contains 15 residues. CDR3 in amino acids: CSVVAATTAPYEQYF. In DNA form, the CDR3 reads TGCAGCGTTGTGGCGGCCACGACAGCCCCCTACGAGCAGTACTTC.

The chain is built from TRBV18 and TRBJ2-5, with D tentatively TRBD2 (5 bases). Germline V gene sequence: CDR1 KGHSH, CDR2 LQKENI. The CDR3 sequence is 15 residues long. Between the trimmed V and J ends, which lost 3 bases and 7 bases, there was a span of 18 bases. The CDR3 spells CASSPPNRGWGTQYF. The CDR3 coding sequence is TGTGCCAGCTCACCGCCAAACCGGGGTTGGGGGACCCAGTACTTC.

V usage is TRBV7-9 and J usage is TRBJ1-1; D unresolved. The CDR3 contains 14 residues. V was shortened by 7 bases and J by 4 bases, with 16 bases between the two germline ends. Germline lookup yields CDR1 SEHNR and CDR2 FQNEAQ (reference sequence). CDR3 sequence: CASNAKGEGTEAFF. The CDR3 nucleotides are TGTGCCAGCAATGCGAAAGGAGAAGGCACTGAAGCTTTCTTT.

The chain recombines TRBV2 with TRBJ2-1; D may be TRBD1 (6 bases). Germline CDR1 is SNHLY and CDR2 is FYNNEI. V gave up 4 bases and J gave up 8 bases, with 15 bases separating them. The CDR3 contains 14 residues. DNA of the CDR3: TGTGCCAGCAGTGGAACAGGGCCTAAGGATGAGCAGTTCTTC. The encoded protein is CASSGTGPKDEQFF.

The rearrangement links TRBV21-1 to TRBJ2-7; the DNA was not used to check the table's D call, TRBD2. TRBV21-1 is noted as a pseudogene. The CDR3 loop spans 15 amino acids. The CDR3 loop reads CASTISGPVSYEQYF. The CDR3 DNA sequence: TGTGCCAGCACCATTAGCGGGCCGGTCTCCTACGAGCAGTACTTC.

The chain couples TRBV19 to TRBJ1-1; D remains ambiguous. Trimming shortened V by 9 bases and J by 5 bases, and 19 bases separated the two germline ends. Looked up from germline, CDR1 is LNHDA and CDR2 is SQIVND (reference sequence). The CDR3 has 14 amino acids. In nucleotides, the CDR3 is TGTGCCAGCGAACGAGGGTACGGGAAGACTGAAGCTTTCTTT. This translates into CASERGYGKTEAFF.

In nucleotides, the CDR3 is TGTGCCAGCACCAACAGGGGTGACTATGGCTACACCTTC. Its protein product is CASTNRGDYGYTF. This chain joins TRBV9 and TRBJ1-2; 7 nucleotides match TRBD1. V trimming: 6 bases; J trimming: 3 bases; junction bases outside the gene matches: 5. The CDR3 covers 13 residues. From germline, CDR1 is SGDLS and CDR2 YYNGEE. Looking up the rest from reference TRBV9 and TRBJ1-2 gives the full variable domain: DSGVTQTPKHLITATGQRVTLRCSPRSGDLSVYWYQQSLDQGLQFLIQYYNGEERAKGNILERFSAQQFPDLHSELNLSSLELGDSALYFCASTNRGDYGYTFGSGTRLTVV.

The chain links TRBV7-8 to TRBJ2-3, with TRBD2 identical over 9 bases. The V segment lost 5 bases and the J segment 4 bases; nucleotides outside the gene matches: 7. The germline gives CDR1 SGHVS, CDR2 FQNEAQ. The CDR3 extends over 15 amino acids. CDR3 DNA: TGTGCCAGCAGCCCGGCTAGCGGGGTTTCAGATACGCAGTATTTT. Translation: CASSPASGVSDTQYF.

The chain recombines TRBV9 with TRBJ2-7; 7 bases match TRBD2. Losses at the gene ends were 4 bases for V and 2 bases for J; bases not matched to a gene: 12. The CDR3 covers 16 residues. Germline lookup yields CDR1 SGDLS and CDR2 YYNGEE. The CDR3 here is CASSPAGDYSTYEQYF. The CDR3 DNA reads TGTGCCAGCAGCCCCGCGGGAGACTACAGCACCTACGAGCAGTACTTC.

V gene TRBV19 combines with J gene TRBJ2-1, with TRBD2 matching over 10 bases. CDR1 LNHDA and CDR2 SQIVND come from the germline V gene (reference sequence). J lost 7 bases, V lost 3 bases, and 0 bases had no gene match. The CDR3 extends over 13 amino acids. This CDR3 is CASSMTSGNEQFF. The CDR3 DNA reads as TGTGCCAGTAGTATGACTAGCGGGAATGAGCAGTTCTTC.

As for this clone: The identical CDR3 is also encoded by other nucleotide sequences in the sample. The CDR3 reads CASSPGTSYEQYF. The CDR3 region has the DNA TGTGCCAGCAGTCCGGGTACCTCCTACGAGCAGTACTTC. The chain carries TRBV28 and TRBJ2-7; no clear D. From germline, CDR1 is MDHEN and CDR2 SYDVKM. The CDR3 sequence is 13 residues long. V lost 5 bases, J lost 0 bases, and 8 bases lay in between.

The chain couples TRBV5-4 to TRBJ2-5, with D possibly TRBD1 on 7 matching bases. This CDR3 region has 12 residues. Trimming took off 3 bases at V and 5 bases at J, with 8 bases between the two ends. The germline gives CDR1 SGHNT, CDR2 YYREEE (reference sequence). In DNA, the CDR3 is TGTGCCAGCAGCTCAGGGGGGGAGACCCAGTACTTC. Protein product: CASSSGGETQYF.

This rearrangement joins TRBV10-1 to TRBJ2-1; D remains unclear. This CDR3 is 16 amino acids long. With 11 bases removed from V and 4 bases from J, the gap between germline ends came to 24 bases. Germline-derived CDR1 and CDR2 are WNHNN and SYGVQD (reference sequence). For the CDR3, the DNA is TGCGCCCCACCCCCGCTGGAGCACGACCCGTACAATGAGCAGTTCTTC. Protein: CAPPPLEHDPYNEQFF.

As for this clone: Other nucleotide sequences in the sample specify the same CDR3. This chain links TRBV27 with TRBJ1-1; the D is unclear. Germline V CDR1 and CDR2: MNHEY, SMNVEV (reference sequence). This CDR3 comprises 13 residues. Trimming took off 4 bases at V and 0 bases at J, with 6 bases between the two ends. Written as DNA, the CDR3 is TGTGCCAGCAGTTCCGGGTTGAACACTGAAGCTTTCTTT. This encodes CASSSGLNTEAFF.

In the case of this clone: A junction end diverges from the germline sequence, so it may reflect a read error. The CDR3 loop is CASSLAGPGQGDQGTQYF. CDR3 DNA sequence: TGTGCCAGCAGCTTAGCGGGACCGGGACAGGGGGACCAAGGGACCCAGTACTTC. The genes are TRBV7-9 and TRBJ2-5; 11 positions agree with TRBD1. The CDR3 runs to 18 residues. Germline values: CDR1 SEHNR, CDR2 FQNEAQ (reference sequence).

The chain carries TRBV9 and TRBJ2-7; maybe TRBD2 (6 bases). This CDR3 contains 15 residues. Germline V gene data show CDR1 as SGDLS and CDR2 as YYNGEE. The V and J ends lost 4 bases and 5 bases respectively, with 19 bases between them. The CDR3 protein is CASSPGWGGLDEQYF. In DNA, the CDR3 is TGTGCCAGCAGCCCCGGCTGGGGAGGTCTCGACGAGCAGTACTTC. Full variable domain (remainder filled in from reference TRBV9 and TRBJ2-7): DSGVTQTPKHLITATGQRVTLRCSPRSGDLSVYWYQQSLDQGLQFLIQYYNGEERAKGNILERFSAQQFPDLHSELNLSSLELGDSALYFCASSPGWGGLDEQYFGPGTRLTVT.

The rearrangement links TRBV28 to TRBJ1-6; a possible D gene is TRBD1 (5 bases). Germline V gene data show CDR1 as MDHEN and CDR2 as SYDVKM. CDR3 length: 14 amino acids. V shed 3 bases and J shed 4 bases, with 7 bases lying between them. CDR3: CASSLGGYNSPLHF. The CDR3 bases are TGTGCCAGCAGTTTGGGGGGATATAATTCACCCCTCCACTTT.

The V gene is TRBV11-2, the J gene TRBJ1-2; D not certain. The CDR3 spans 15 residues. Trimming left V 6 bases short and J 4 bases short, with 18 bases between. Germline V gene sequence: CDR1 SGHAT, CDR2 FQNNGV. Here the CDR3 reads CASSGRFGRSYGYTF. In nucleotides, the CDR3 is TGTGCCAGCAGTGGCCGTTTCGGAAGGAGCTATGGCTACACCTTC.

This chain connects TRBV27 to TRBJ1-2, with 7 nucleotides matching TRBD1. There are 13 residues in the CDR3. Trimming took 5 bases from V and 4 from J; bases not matched to a gene: 4. Germline CDR1 MNHEY, CDR2 SMNVEV (reference sequence). CDR3 in DNA: TGTGCCAGCAGTGAGGGACAGCTCTATGGCTACACCTTC. Translation gives CASSEGQLYGYTF.

The chain joins TRBV7-3 to TRBJ1-1; D call uncertain. Germline V gives CDR1 SGHTA, CDR2 FQGTGA. Trimming took 1 base from V and 5 from J, leaving 11 bases between them. This CDR3 is 14 amino acids long. In DNA form, the CDR3 reads TGTGCCAGCAGCTTAATGGGCGTTCAAACTGAAGCTTTCTTT. Translation: CASSLMGVQTEAFF.

This chain joins TRBV5-6 and TRBJ1-1, with D tentatively TRBD1 (5 bases). Trimming removed 0 bases from V and 3 bases from J, with 6 bases in between. Looked up from germline, CDR1 is SGHDT and CDR2 is YYEEEE. This CDR3 has 13 amino acids. CDR3 in amino acids: CASSLVGDTEAFF. The CDR3 DNA reads TGTGCCAGCAGCTTGGTAGGGGACACTGAAGCTTTCTTT.

V usage is TRBV4-3 and J usage is TRBJ2-4; a possible D gene is TRBD2 (6 bases). V was cut by 0 bases and J by 11 bases, with 23 bases left in between. The CDR3 length is 17 residues. Germline V gene sequence: CDR1 LGHNA, CDR2 YSLEER. The CDR3 bases are TGCGCCAGCAGCCAAGATTCTCGGCGGGCTGGCTGGGGGGTTCAGTACTTC. Translating gives CASSQDSRRAGWGVQYF.

V is TRBV28 and J is TRBJ1-6; D not certain. Trimming removed 8 bases from V and 5 bases from J, with 7 bases in between. The CDR3 covers 12 residues. The V gene's germline CDR1 is MDHEN and CDR2 SYDVKM. The DNA for the CDR3 is TGTGCCAGCCAGGTTAATAATTCACCCCTCCACTTT. Residues: CASQVNNSPLHF.

The rearrangement links TRBV29-1 to TRBJ2-7; 7 positions match TRBD2. CDR1 SQVTM and CDR2 ANQGSEA come from the germline V gene. The CDR3 is 13 residues long. After removal of 7 bases from V and 7 bases from J, the junction contained 13 bases not matched to a gene. CDR3 region: CSAMTELGGEQYF. The CDR3 bases are TGCAGCGCTATGACGGAGCTGGGAGGGGAGCAGTACTTC.